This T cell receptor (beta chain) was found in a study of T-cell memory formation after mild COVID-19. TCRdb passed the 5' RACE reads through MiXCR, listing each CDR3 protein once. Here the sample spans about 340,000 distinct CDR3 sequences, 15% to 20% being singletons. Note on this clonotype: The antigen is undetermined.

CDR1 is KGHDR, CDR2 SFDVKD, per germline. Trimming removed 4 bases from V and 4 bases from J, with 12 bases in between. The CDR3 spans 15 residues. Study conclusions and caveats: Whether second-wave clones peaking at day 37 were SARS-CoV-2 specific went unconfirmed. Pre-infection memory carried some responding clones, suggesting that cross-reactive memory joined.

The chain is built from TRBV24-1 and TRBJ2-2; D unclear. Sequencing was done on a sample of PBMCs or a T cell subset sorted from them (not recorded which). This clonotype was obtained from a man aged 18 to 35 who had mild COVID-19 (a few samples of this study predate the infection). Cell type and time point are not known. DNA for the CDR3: TGTGCCACCAGTGACCCTTCAGTCAGCACCGGGGAGCTGTTTTTT. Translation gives CATSDPSVSTGELFF.